This entry features one T cell receptor beta chain sequence. Its antigen is not identified. Ipilimumab CTLA-4 blockade and focal radiation were given to patients with chemo-refractory metastatic non-small-cell lung cancer. Clones were read by immunoSEQ multiplex PCR, and TCRdb kept only the in-frame ones, dropping some. The sample has just over 60,000 clones, approximately 77% seen once. The data are from a study of radiotherapy plus CTLA-4 blockade in lung cancer. Study-level background: An objective response was seen in roughly 20% of patients, and disease control in 31%.

Whole-study results and caveats: Per reports, early blood T cell clone dynamics, plus interferon-beta, forecast response most strongly. An expansion of tumor-derived TCR clones occurred in blood after radiotherapy plus ipilimumab.

The receptor comes from a human donor with non-small cell lung cancer who had a complete response to radiotherapy plus ipilimumab. Here the sequenced sample was peripheral blood, taken from a patient treated with radiotherapy plus ipilimumab.

The CDR3: CASRIGQGVGQPQHF. The CDR3 DNA sequence: TGTGCCAGCAGAATCGGACAGGGAGTTGGGCAGCCCCAGCATTTT. The V and J genes are TRBV6-5 and TRBJ1-5; 8 positions agree with TRBD1. CDR1 is MNHEY and CDR2 is SVGAGI in the germline V gene. J was trimmed by 7 bases and V by 6 bases; bases with no gene match: 11. This CDR3 region has 15 residues.